The table lists the clone carrying this T cell receptor (beta chain) with many counts. This record belongs to a study of spatial heterogeneity in lung cancer. The overall study: Beta-chain sequences were consistently detected more often than alpha-chain sequences.

Time point in this sample: sample taken at primary tumor resection. The CDR3 sequence is 18 residues long. Germline CDR1 reads LNHDA; CDR2 reads SQIVND (reference sequence). Trimming shortened V by 4 bases and J by 8 bases, and 26 bases separated the two germline ends. In TCRdb, the 5' RACE reads were re-called with MiXCR into one record per CDR3 protein. Among about 38,000 distinct CDR3 sequences, roughly 5.2% were seen once, and the ten largest hold 20% to 30%. V usage is TRBV19 and J usage is TRBJ1-4; a possible D gene is TRBD1 (5 bases). The sample consisted of PBMCs, taken at surgery. This TCR was recovered from a female donor with early-stage non-small cell lung cancer. CDR3 in amino acids: CASSTRGVERRPGEKLFF. DNA of the CDR3: TGTGCCAGTAGTACTCGGGGGGTAGAAAGACGACCGGGAGAAAAACTGTTTTTT.